The source of this T cell receptor (beta chain) is a study of early T cells in non-severe SARS-CoV-2 infection. Study-wide background: The input, bulk RNA from unsorted whole blood, was sequenced, and chains were unpaired. Overall study results and limits: CD4 and private specificities were missed by VDJdb matching, which favored anti-spike CD8 responses.

This clonotype was seen more than once but under ten times. No antigen is known for it. The CDR3 length is 15 residues. The germline V gene encodes CDR1 DFQATT and CDR2 SNEGSKA (reference sequence). V lost 2 bases and J lost 6, with 14 bases in between. Unique molecular identifiers were affixed to single, distinct cDNA molecules. A single record per CDR3 protein comes from TCRdb applying MiXCR to the 5' RACE reads. The sample carries 25,000 or so distinct CDR3 sequences, about 5.5% recorded once. The TCR sequence derives from an adult who was a healthcare worker with PCR-confirmed SARS-CoV-2 infection or an uninfected control (not recorded which). This chain links TRBV20-1 with TRBJ1-6; D is possibly TRBD1 (5 bases). Sequencing used whole blood. The CDR3 spells CSARLGTALNSPLHF. The CDR3 nucleotides read TGCAGTGCTAGACTTGGGACCGCTCTTAATTCACCCCTCCACTTT.